The present entry profiles one TCR beta chain with its context. This specimen comes from a study of blood T cell repertoires in COVID-19. Study-wide background: From T cells, B-cell-depleted T cells, or PBMCs came the material, which was cDNA or gDNA.

Germline loops: CDR1 SGDLS, CDR2 YYNGEE. V was clipped by 4 bases and J by 3 bases; unmatched bases: 9. This CDR3 has 16 residues. Produced via immunoSEQ multiplex PCR; TCRdb's table is partial and in-frame only. The sample includes over 250,000 clones, approximately 86% of them seen just once. The specimen was peripheral blood. J is TRBJ2-2 and V is TRBV9, with 7 bases lining up with TRBD2. The sequence was collected from a middle-aged man who had recovered from COVID-19. The CDR3 coding sequence is TGTGCCAGCAGCACTCGAGGGACTACCCACACCGGGGAGCTGTTTTTT. It codes for CASSTRGTTHTGELFF.